The clone carrying this T cell receptor (beta chain) was picked up a small number of times. The antigen is undetermined. This sample is part of a study of CD8+CD57+ T cells in acquired aplastic anemia. Study details: Each DNA sample taken from sorted CD4+ and CD8+ cells came to around 3.4 ug on average. Healthy donors gave about 10 million reads on average for CD4+ cells. Study-wide results and limits: With respect to CD8+ Simpson's diversity, patients and controls did not differ significantly.

CDR3 and TCR beta VDJ profiling relied on genomic DNA as the template. TCRdb re-called the reads with MiXCR, one entry per CDR3 protein. The sample has 150,000 or so distinct CDR3 sequences; 50% to 75% are singletons. There are 14 residues in the CDR3. Germline CDR1 and CDR2: SGHRS and YFSETQ. Trimming removed 1 base at V and 8 bases at J, with 15 bases between. This TCR came from a human donor in good health. Sequenced sample: sorted CD4+, CD8+, or CD8+CD57+ T cells (not recorded which) from PBMCs. The chain uses TRBV5-1 and TRBJ1-1; tentative D call: TRBD1 (6 bases). CDR3 in amino acids: CASSLLGAGEEAFF. DNA of the CDR3: TGCGCCAGCAGCTTGTTGGGGGCGGGGGAAGAAGCTTTCTTT.